These 26 T cell receptor beta chains share one sample of origin, sequenced in a study of blood T cell repertoires in COVID-19 (dated by TCRdb to about 2020). The library was prepared using the immunoSEQ multiplex PCR assay. TCRdb retrieved this table from immuneACCESS and kept in-frame rearrangements only. Not all clones are present; in checked studies, unresolved V genes account for under half, and no reason is known for the remainder. The sample includes approximately 250,000 clones, with about four fifths observed a single time. About 4% of the sample rests with the top ten. The material sequenced was peripheral blood. These TCRs come from a man aged 45-65 years with acute or convalescent COVID-19.

The chain links TRBV6-5 to TRBJ2-5, with TRBD2 as a possible D gene (8 bases). V was cut by 7 bases and J by 1 base, with 16 bases left in between. This CDR3 is built from 15 residues. Looked up from germline, CDR1 is MNHEY and CDR2 is SVGAGI. The CDR3, as DNA: TGTGCCAGCACTCGGGGGGGGACAGCCCAAGAGACCCAGTACTTC. It encodes CASTRGGTAQETQYF.

The CDR3 here is CASRRTENTEAFF. In nucleotides, the CDR3 is TGTGCCAGCAGGCGGACAGAGAACACTGAAGCTTTCTTT. The V call is TRBV5-8, the J call TRBJ1-1; maybe TRBD1 (6 bases). V lost 5 bases, J lost 1 base, and 9 bases lay in between. The CDR3 has 13 amino acids. Germline V gives CDR1 SGHTS, CDR2 YDEGEE.

CDR3 nucleotides: TGTGCCAGCTCACCCCAGGCTGGAAACACCATATATTTT. Amino acids: CASSPQAGNTIYF. The rearrangement joins TRBV18 to TRBJ1-3; D is undetermined. The CDR3 is 13 residues long. Trimming pared 3 bases from V and 2 bases from J, leaving 5 bases between. Germline V lookup: CDR1 KGHSH, CDR2 LQKENI.

The genes are TRBV10-3 and TRBJ1-2, with D possibly being TRBD1 (6 bases). Deletions cut 3 bases from V and 3 bases from J, with 8 bases between. Germline V gene lookup returns CDR1 ENHRY and CDR2 SYGVKD. This CDR3 spans 13 amino acids. The CDR3 DNA reads TGTGCCATCAGTGACAGGGGTGACTATGGCTACACCTTC. Residues: CAISDRGDYGYTF.

The chain couples TRBV30 to TRBJ2-3, with D perhaps matching TRBD2 (5 bases). There are 11 residues in the CDR3. V lost 2 bases and J lost 7, with 7 bases in between. Germline CDR1 reads GTSNPN; CDR2 reads SVGIG (reference sequence). CDR3 protein: CAWSRGYTQYF. As DNA, the CDR3 is TGTGCCTGGAGTCGAGGGTATACGCAGTATTTT.

This chain connects TRBV6-1 to TRBJ1-3, with no clear D. This CDR3 has 16 amino acids. Germline CDR1 reads MNHNS; CDR2 reads SASEGT. Trimming removed 4 bases at V and 0 bases at J, with 13 bases between. CDR3 sequence: CASSVIEGPSGNTIYF. CDR3 DNA sequence: TGTGCCAGCAGTGTAATTGAGGGCCCCTCTGGAAACACCATATATTTT.

The rearrangement joins TRBV5-1 to TRBJ2-3, with 11 bases matching TRBD2. Germline loops: CDR1 SGHRS, CDR2 YFSETQ. This CDR3 spans 17 amino acids. The V segment lost 0 bases and the J segment 4 bases; nucleotides outside the gene matches: 7. CDR3 sequence reads: CASSLDLTSGGADTQYF. CDR3 bases: TGCGCCAGCAGCTTGGACCTTACTAGCGGGGGCGCAGATACGCAGTATTTT. Supplemented by reference TRBV5-1 and TRBJ2-3, the full variable domain reads KAGVTQTPRYLIKTRGQQVTLSCSPISGHRSVSWYQQTPGQGLQFLFEYFSETQRNKGNFPGRFSGRQFSNSRSEMNVSTLELGDSALYLCASSLDLTSGGADTQYFGPGTRLTVL.

This sequence joins TRBV28 and TRBJ2-7; TRBD1 agrees at 9 bases. CDR1 is MDHEN and CDR2 is SYDVKM in the germline V gene. After removal of 7 bases from V and 3 bases from J, the junction contained 10 bases not matched to a gene. The CDR3 extends over 15 amino acids. The DNA of the CDR3 is TGTGCCAGCACCGTCACCGGGACAGGGCGCTACGAGCAGTACTTC. Its translation: CASTVTGTGRYEQYF.

This clone showed up just a few times. V usage is TRBV7-6 and J usage is TRBJ1-4; D may be TRBD1 (6 bases). The V end lost 4 bases, the J end lost 0 bases, and 12 bases lay between the germline ends. The germline CDR1 and CDR2 sequences are SGHVS and FNYEAQ. CDR3 size: 16 residues. The CDR3 DNA is TGTGCCAGCAGCTCAACAGGGATTGCAACTAATGAAAAACTGTTTTTT. It yields the protein CASSSTGIATNEKLFF. Looking up the rest from reference TRBV7-6 and TRBJ1-4 gives the full variable domain: GAGVSQSPRYKVTKRGQDVALRCDPISGHVSLYWYRQALGQGPEFLTYFNYEAQQDKSGLPNDRFSAERPEGSISTLTIQRTEQRDSAMYRCASSSTGIATNEKLFFGSGTQLSVL.

This chain connects TRBV5-1 to TRBJ2-3; 10 positions match TRBD2. In germline, CDR1 is SGHRS, CDR2 YFSETQ. There are 15 residues in the CDR3. V lost 2 bases, J lost 1 base, and 1 base stayed unmatched. In DNA, the CDR3 is TGCGCCAGCAGCTTCGGGACTAGCGGCACAGATACGCAGTATTTT. Translating gives CASSFGTSGTDTQYF.

This sequence joins TRBV3-1 (or the pseudogene TRBV3-2) and TRBJ2-1; TRBD2 might be the D (6 bases). The CDR3 has 14 residues. The ends were cut back, 0 bases at V and 6 bases at J, with 9 bases in the middle. The germline V gene has CDR1 LGHDT and CDR2 YNNKEL (reference sequence). CDR3 residues: CASSQDRRVNEQFF. The CDR3 DNA follows: TGTGCCAGCAGCCAAGATCGGAGGGTCAATGAGCAGTTCTTC.

The chain carries TRBV2 and TRBJ1-5; D unclear. The V gene lost 8 bases and the J gene lost 6 bases, with 11 bases spanning the gap. This CDR3 contains 12 residues. Looked up from germline, CDR1 is SNHLY and CDR2 is FYNNEI. The CDR3 loop reads CASCGERQPQHF. CDR3 nucleotides: TGTGCCAGCTGTGGAGAGCGTCAGCCCCAGCATTTT.

The CDR3 region has the DNA TGCGCCAGCAGCTCCACCGGGACAGCATACAATGAGCAGTTCTTC. It yields the protein CASSSTGTAYNEQFF. The chain employs TRBV5-1 and TRBJ2-1; 7 positions agree with TRBD1. CDR3 length: 15 amino acids. CDR1 is SGHRS and CDR2 is YFSETQ in the germline V gene. The ends lost 3 bases at V and 4 bases at J; junction bases unmatched: 7.

The rearrangement uses TRBV6-5 and TRBJ2-1; tentatively, D is TRBD2 (5 bases). The V gene lost 4 bases and the J gene lost 9 bases, with 19 bases spanning the gap. The CDR3 runs 15 residues. Germline assignment: CDR1 MNHEY and CDR2 SVGAGI. The CDR3: CASSSPTNERAEQFF. CDR3 nucleotide sequence: TGTGCCAGCAGTTCACCGACTAATGAGAGGGCTGAGCAGTTCTTC.

The J gene is TRBJ2-1, the V gene TRBV27, with 8 bases identical to TRBD2. This CDR3 is 16 amino acids long. V dropped 5 bases and J dropped 5; count of bases not matched to a gene: 11. Per the germline V gene, CDR1 is MNHEY and CDR2 is SMNVEV (reference sequence). The CDR3 sequence is CASSNSGTRRNNEQFF. CDR3 in DNA: TGTGCCAGCAGTAATTCCGGGACTAGAAGGAACAATGAGCAGTTCTTC.

The V and J genes are TRBV29-1 and TRBJ2-1, with D possibly being TRBD1 (6 bases). The CDR3 consists of 15 residues. The germline V gene encodes CDR1 SQVTM and CDR2 ANQGSEA. V lost 4 bases to trimming and J lost 0 bases, with 13 bases between them. CDR3 coding DNA: TGCAGCGTTGGCGTCCGGGACAACTCCTACAATGAGCAGTTCTTC. It codes for CSVGVRDNSYNEQFF.

This clone was counted a single time. V and J are TRBV7-9 and TRBJ1-2; a possible D gene is TRBD1 (5 bases). The germline V gene encodes CDR1 SEHNR and CDR2 FQNEAQ (reference sequence). CDR3 length: 14 residues. V was clipped by 5 bases and J by 8 bases, with 18 bases between them. The CDR3 sequence: CASSAPGGLGGYTF. The CDR3 DNA reads TGTGCCAGCAGCGCACCGGGGGGATTAGGCGGCTACACCTTC.

The CDR3: CASRGTGTGDTYEQYF. DNA of the CDR3: TGTGCCAGCAGGGGAACCGGGACAGGAGATACTTACGAGCAGTACTTC. This rearrangement joins TRBV28 to TRBJ2-7; TRBD1 aligns across 8 bases. CDR3 length: 16 residues. The germline gives CDR1 MDHEN, CDR2 SYDVKM. With V trimmed by 6 bases and J by 4 bases, 14 bases remained unmatched.

The table lists this clone with a count of one. The V gene is TRBV3-1 (or the pseudogene TRBV3-2), the J gene TRBJ1-2; D uncertain. Germline V gene sequence: CDR1 LGHDT, CDR2 YNNKEL (reference sequence). The ends were cut back, 4 bases at V and 3 bases at J, with 9 bases in the middle. The CDR3 runs to 13 residues. The CDR3 reads CASSLGEDYGYTF. For the CDR3, the DNA is TGTGCCAGCAGCCTTGGAGAAGACTATGGCTACACCTTC.

The chain combines TRBV12-3 or TRBV12-4 with TRBJ1-5; D ambiguous. Trimming removed 3 bases at V and 6 bases at J, with 6 bases between. This CDR3 spans 12 amino acids. DNA for the CDR3: TGTGCCAGCAGTTTTTGGCTTCAGCCCCAGCATTTT. Its translation: CASSFWLQPQHF.

CDR3 in DNA: TGTGCCAGCAGCCCCACCCCTTACTTTGTGAACACTGAAGCTTTCTTT. It is translated as CASSPTPYFVNTEAFF. The V call is TRBV9, the J call TRBJ1-1; D unresolved. CDR3 length: 16 residues. Germline V gives CDR1 SGDLS, CDR2 YYNGEE. Trimming removed 4 bases from V and 0 bases from J, with 16 bases in between.

The chain combines TRBV9 with TRBJ2-7, with TRBD2 as a possible D gene (5 bases). The CDR3 runs to 14 residues. Looked up from germline, CDR1 is SGDLS and CDR2 is YYNGEE. V lost 0 bases to trimming and J lost 6 bases, with 13 bases between them. The CDR3: CASSVDPGWGEQYF. For the CDR3, the DNA is TGTGCCAGCAGCGTAGATCCGGGGTGGGGCGAGCAGTACTTC.

This chain uses TRBV7-3 with TRBJ2-1; 8 bases are shared with TRBD2. Germline-derived CDR1 and CDR2 are SGHTA and FQGTGA. The V gene end was trimmed by 8 bases and the J gene end by 2 bases; junction bases not matched to a gene: 2. This CDR3 has 13 residues. The CDR3 here is CASSRGAYNEQFF. The CDR3 DNA follows: TGTGCCAGCTCGCGGGGGGCCTACAATGAGCAGTTCTTC.

The chain combines TRBV10-3 with TRBJ2-1; possible D gene TRBD2, 5 bases. There are 13 residues in the CDR3. The germline V gene has CDR1 ENHRY and CDR2 SYGVKD. Trimming took off 4 bases at V and 8 bases at J, with 12 bases between the two ends. The CDR3, as DNA: TGTGCCATCAGTGTCCCGGGAACCGATGAGCAGTTCTTC. It yields the protein CAISVPGTDEQFF.

This rearrangement joins TRBV24-1 to TRBJ2-5, with TRBD1 matching 9 bases. CDR1 and CDR2 (germline): KGHDR, SFDVKD. The CDR3 contains 13 residues. With 9 bases clipped from V and 3 bases from J, the junction kept 4 bases outside the gene matches. CDR3 DNA sequence: TGTGCCACCGGGGGGACAGGGAAAGAGACCCAGTACTTC. Residues: CATGGTGKETQYF.

This clone was counted a single time. This chain joins TRBV12-3 or TRBV12-4 and TRBJ1-1; D is unclear. This CDR3 spans 13 amino acids. V lost 3 bases to trimming and J lost 11 bases, with 16 bases between them. CDR3 loop: CASSFDGIRVAFF. In DNA, the CDR3 is TGTGCCAGCAGTTTTGACGGGATTAGGGTCGCTTTCTTT.